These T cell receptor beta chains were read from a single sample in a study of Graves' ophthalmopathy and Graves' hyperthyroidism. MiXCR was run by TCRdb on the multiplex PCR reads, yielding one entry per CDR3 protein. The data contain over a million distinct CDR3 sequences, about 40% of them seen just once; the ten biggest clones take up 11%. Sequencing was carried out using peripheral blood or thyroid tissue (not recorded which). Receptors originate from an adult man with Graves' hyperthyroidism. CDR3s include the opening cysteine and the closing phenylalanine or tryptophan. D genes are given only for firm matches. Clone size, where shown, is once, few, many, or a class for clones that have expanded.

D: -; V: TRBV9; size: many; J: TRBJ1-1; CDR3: CASSPDGNTEAFF; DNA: TGTGCCAGCAGCCCGGACGGTAACACTGAAGCTTTCTTT
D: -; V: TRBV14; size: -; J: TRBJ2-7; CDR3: CASSFTRGREQYF; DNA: TGTGCCAGCAGCTTCACTCGGGGACGCGAGCAGTACTTC
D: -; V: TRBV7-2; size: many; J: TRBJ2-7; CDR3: CASSLAWGEQYF; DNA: TGTGCCAGCAGCTTAGCGTGGGGCGAGCAGTACTTC
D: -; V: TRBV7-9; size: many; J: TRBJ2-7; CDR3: CASTTGTDIEQYF; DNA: TGTGCCAGCACCACCGGGACGGACATTGAGCAGTACTTC
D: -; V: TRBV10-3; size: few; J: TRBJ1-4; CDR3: CAISEVGEVGKLFF; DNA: TGTGCCATCAGTGAGGTGGGAGAAGTCGGAAAACTGTTTTTT
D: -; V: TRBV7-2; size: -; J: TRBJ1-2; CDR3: CASSSQGTDYGYTF; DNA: TGTGCCAGCAGCTCGCAGGGGACCGACTATGGCTACACCTTC
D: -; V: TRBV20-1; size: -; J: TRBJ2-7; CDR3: CSATGRGYEQYF; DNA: TGCAGTGCTACCGGGAGAGGTTACGAGCAGTACTTC
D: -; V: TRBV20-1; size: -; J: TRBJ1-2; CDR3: CSAREVIRDNYGYTF; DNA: TGCAGTGCTAGAGAGGTCATTCGGGACAACTATGGCTACACCTTC
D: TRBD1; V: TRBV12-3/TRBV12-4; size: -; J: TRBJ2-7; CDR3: CASSFPGQGTGEQYF; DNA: TGTGCCAGCAGTTTTCCGGGACAGGGGACAGGCGAGCAGTACTTC
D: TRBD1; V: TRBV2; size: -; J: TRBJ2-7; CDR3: CASSDPRTGETYEQYF; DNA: TGTGCCAGCAGTGACCCCCGGACAGGGGAAACCTACGAGCAGTACTTC
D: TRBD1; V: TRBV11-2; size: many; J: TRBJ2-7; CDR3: CASSQRRTGVLEQYF; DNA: TGTGCCAGCAGCCAAAGACGGACAGGGGTTCTCGAGCAGTACTTC
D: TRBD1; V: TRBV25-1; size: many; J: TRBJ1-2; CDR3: CASYSLGQGAYGYTF; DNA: TGTGCCAGCTATTCGTTGGGACAGGGGGCTTATGGCTACACCTTC
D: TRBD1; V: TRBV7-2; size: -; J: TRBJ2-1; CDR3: CASSWGQINEQFF; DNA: TGTGCCAGCAGCTGGGGACAGATCAATGAGCAGTTCTTC
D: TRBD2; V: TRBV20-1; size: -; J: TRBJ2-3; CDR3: CSAWTSGEMQYF; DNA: TGCAGTGCTTGGACTAGCGGGGAAATGCAGTATTTT
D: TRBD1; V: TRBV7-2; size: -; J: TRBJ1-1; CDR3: CASSLGTGSLTEAFF; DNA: TGTGCCAGCAGCTTGGGGACAGGGAGTTTGACTGAAGCTTTCTTT
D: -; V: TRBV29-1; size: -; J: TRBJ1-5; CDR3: CSRSGTLGNQPQHF; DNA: TGCAGCAGATCCGGGACACTAGGCAATCAGCCCCAGCATTTT
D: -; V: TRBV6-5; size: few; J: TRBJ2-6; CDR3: CASRRAHSGANVLTF; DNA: TGTGCCAGCAGACGGGCCCACTCTGGGGCCAACGTCCTGACTTTC
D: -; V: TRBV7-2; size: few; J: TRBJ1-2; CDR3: CASSNRQDSYGYTF; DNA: TGTGCCAGCAGCAACCGACAGGATTCCTATGGCTACACCTTC
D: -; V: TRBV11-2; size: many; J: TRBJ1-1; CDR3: CASSSSGVTAFF; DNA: TGTGCCAGCAGCTCCTCCGGGGTAACTGCTTTCTTT
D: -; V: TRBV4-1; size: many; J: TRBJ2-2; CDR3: CASSQVKDGELFF; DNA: TGCGCCAGCAGCCAAGTTAAGGACGGGGAGCTGTTTTTT
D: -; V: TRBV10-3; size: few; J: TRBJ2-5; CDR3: CAISFNSARVGETQYF; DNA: TGTGCCATCAGTTTCAACTCTGCTAGAGTCGGGGAGACCCAGTACTTC
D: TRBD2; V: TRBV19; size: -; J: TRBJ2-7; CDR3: CAASTSGVTYEQYF; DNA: TGTGCTGCATCGACTAGCGGGGTCACCTACGAGCAGTACTTC
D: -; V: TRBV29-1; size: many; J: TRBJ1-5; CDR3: CSVALQEGSNQPQHF; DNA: TGCAGCGTTGCCCTGCAGGAAGGAAGCAATCAGCCCCAGCATTTT
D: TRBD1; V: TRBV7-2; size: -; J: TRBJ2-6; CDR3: CASSRDRVAGANVLTF; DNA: TGTGCCAGCAGCCGGGACAGGGTGGCCGGGGCCAACGTCCTGACTTTC
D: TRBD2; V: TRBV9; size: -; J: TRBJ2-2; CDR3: CASSPRSSGRPGGELFF; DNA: TGTGCCAGCAGCCCTAGGTCCAGCGGGAGGCCGGGCGGGGAGCTGTTTTTT
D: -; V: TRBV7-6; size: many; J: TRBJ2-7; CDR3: CASSLSGLYEQYF; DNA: TGTGCCAGCAGCTTATCGGGTCTGTACGAGCAGTACTTC
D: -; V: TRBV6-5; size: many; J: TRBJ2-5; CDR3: CASSYLLTGETQYF; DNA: TGTGCCAGCAGTTACCTGTTAACCGGGGAGACCCAGTACTTC
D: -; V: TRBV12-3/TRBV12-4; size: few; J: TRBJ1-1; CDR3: CASNSRFSEAFF; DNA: TGTGCCAGCAACAGCCGATTCTCTGAAGCTTTCTTT
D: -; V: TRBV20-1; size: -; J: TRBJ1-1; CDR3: CSAPPTTLEAFF; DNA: TGCAGTGCTCCCCCAACTACGCTTGAAGCTTTCTTT
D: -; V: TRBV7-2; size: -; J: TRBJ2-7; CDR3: CASSLEALPSYEQYF; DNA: TGTGCCAGCAGCTTAGAGGCTTTACCCTCCTACGAGCAGTACTTC
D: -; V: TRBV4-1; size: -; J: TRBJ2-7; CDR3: CASSQVITDAYEQYF; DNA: TGCGCCAGCAGCCAAGTAATAACCGACGCCTACGAGCAGTACTTC
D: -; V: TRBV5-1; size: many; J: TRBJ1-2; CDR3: CASSASGTYGYTF; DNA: TGCGCCAGCAGCGCATCCGGGACCTATGGCTACACCTTC
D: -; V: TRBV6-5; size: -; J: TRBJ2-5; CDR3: CASSYRGLTGDQYF; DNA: TGTGCCAGCAGTTACCGGGGGCTAACCGGGGACCAGTACTTC
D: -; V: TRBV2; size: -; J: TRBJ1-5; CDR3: CASRFPGDTNQPQHF; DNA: TGTGCCAGCAGATTTCCGGGGGATACCAATCAGCCCCAGCATTTT
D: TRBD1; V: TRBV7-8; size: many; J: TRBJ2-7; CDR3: CASSFGTVISYEQYF; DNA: TGTGCCAGCAGCTTTGGGACAGTGATCTCCTACGAGCAGTACTTC
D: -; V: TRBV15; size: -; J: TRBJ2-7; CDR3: CATSRVAGAGASPEQYF; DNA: TGTGCCACCAGCAGAGTGGCAGGGGCGGGAGCCTCCCCCGAGCAGTACTTC
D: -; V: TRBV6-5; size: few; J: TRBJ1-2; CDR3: CASSYSRQAVNSYGYTF; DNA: TGTGCCAGCAGTTACTCCCGACAGGCAGTAAATTCCTATGGCTACACCTTC
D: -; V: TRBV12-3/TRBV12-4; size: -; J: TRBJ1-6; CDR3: CASAGTHNSPLHF; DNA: TGTGCCAGCGCGGGGACCCATAATTCACCCCTCCACTTT
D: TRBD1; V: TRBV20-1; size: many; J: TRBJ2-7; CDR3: CSAIRTGELYEQYF; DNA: TGCAGTGCTATCCGGACAGGGGAGCTATACGAGCAGTACTTC
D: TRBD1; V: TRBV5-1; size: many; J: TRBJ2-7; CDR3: CASSPSPGQGTYEQYF; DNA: TGCGCCAGCAGCCCCTCGCCGGGACAGGGGACCTACGAGCAGTACTTC
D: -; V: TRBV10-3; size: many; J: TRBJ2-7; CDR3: CAISATVSVDEQYF; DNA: TGTGCCATCAGTGCGACAGTGAGCGTGGACGAGCAGTACTTC
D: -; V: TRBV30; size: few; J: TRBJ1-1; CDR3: CAWSVRVEAFF; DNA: TGTGCCTGGAGTGTACGGGTGGAAGCTTTCTTT
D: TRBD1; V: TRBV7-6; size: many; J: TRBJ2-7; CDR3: CASSSRDRDRWKQYF; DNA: TGTGCCAGCAGCTCCCGGGACAGGGATAGGTGGAAGCAGTACTTC
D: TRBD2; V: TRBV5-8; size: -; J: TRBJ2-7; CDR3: CASSLEVLAGERPYEQYF; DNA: TGTGCCAGCAGCTTGGAGGTCCTAGCGGGAGAGAGGCCCTACGAGCAGTACTTC
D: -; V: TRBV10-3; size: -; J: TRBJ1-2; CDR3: CASSQVVFGGDGYTF; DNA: TGTGCCAGCAGCCAAGTCGTTTTTGGAGGGGACGGCTACACCTTC
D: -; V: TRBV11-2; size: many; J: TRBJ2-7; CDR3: CASSLAWRTYEQYF; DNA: TGTGCCAGCAGCTTAGCATGGCGAACCTACGAGCAGTACTTC
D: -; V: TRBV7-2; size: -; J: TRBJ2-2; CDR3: CASSLSSGGSPGELFF; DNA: TGTGCCAGCAGTCTCAGTTCAGGGGGGTCGCCCGGGGAGCTGTTTTTT
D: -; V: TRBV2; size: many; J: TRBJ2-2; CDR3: CASSERGGELFF; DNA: TGTGCCAGCAGTGAACGTGGTGGGGAGCTGTTTTTT
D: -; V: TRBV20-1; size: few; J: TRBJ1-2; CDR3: CSARDRRVGYGYTF; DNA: TGCAGTGCTAGAGATCGGAGGGTAGGATATGGCTACACCTTC
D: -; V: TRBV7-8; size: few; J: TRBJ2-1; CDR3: CASSPKGDSYNEQFF; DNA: TGTGCCAGCAGCCCCAAGGGGGACTCCTACAATGAGCAGTTCTTC
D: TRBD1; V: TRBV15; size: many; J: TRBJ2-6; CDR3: CATWDRSSGANVLTF; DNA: TGTGCCACCTGGGACAGGAGTTCTGGGGCCAACGTCCTGACTTTC
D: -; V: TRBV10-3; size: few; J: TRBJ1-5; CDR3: CAISVEGNRVYQPQHF; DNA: TGTGCCATCAGTGTCGAAGGGAACAGGGTGTATCAGCCCCAGCATTTT
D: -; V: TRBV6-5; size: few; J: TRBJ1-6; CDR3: CASSGRVSPLHF; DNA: TGTGCCAGCAGTGGACGAGTTTCACCCCTCCACTTT
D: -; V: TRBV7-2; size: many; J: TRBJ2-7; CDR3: CASSGPLTVPEQYF; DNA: TGTGCCAGCAGCGGCCCCTTGACAGTTCCCGAGCAGTACTTC
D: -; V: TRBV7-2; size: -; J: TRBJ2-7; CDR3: CASSFRSGQTLTYEQYF; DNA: TGTGCCAGCAGCTTTCGTTCCGGACAAACCTTAACCTACGAGCAGTACTTC
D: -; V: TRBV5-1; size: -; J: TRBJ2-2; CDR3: CASSPGVTGELSW; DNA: TGCGCCAGCAGTCCAGGGGTGACCGGGGAGCTGTCTTGG
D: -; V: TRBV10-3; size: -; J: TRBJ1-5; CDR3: CAIGRGEGQPQHF; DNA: TGTGCCATCGGTAGAGGGGAAGGTCAGCCCCAGCATTTT
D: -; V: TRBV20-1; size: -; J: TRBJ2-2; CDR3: CSSRGDTGELFF; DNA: TGCAGCTCAAGGGGGGACACCGGGGAGCTGTTTTTT